Detailed here is one T cell receptor (beta chain). This sample was included in a study of OX40 agonist ivuxolimab in advanced cancers. In the study overall: Patients took ivuxolimab, an agonistic anti-OX40 (CD134) antibody. Age averaged around 60 years (range 23 to 79), and around 87% were male.

Sequencing was performed with immunoSEQ multiplex PCR; in TCRdb, only in-frame clones are kept and a portion is missing. The sample has over 75,000 clones, 75% to 95% seen once. The CDR3 runs 15 residues. With 6 bases removed from V and 1 base from J, the gap between germline ends came to 16 bases. Germline assignment: CDR1 MNHNS and CDR2 SASEGT. This sequence was found in an adult with an advanced solid tumor such as melanoma, head and neck, liver or kidney cancer. This chain joins TRBV6-1 and TRBJ2-7; D could derive from TRBD1 or TRBD2 (5 bases each). The sequencing used CD4+ or CD8+ T cells sorted from blood, collected in a trial of the OX40 agonist ivuxolimab. CDR3 region: CASRFSRDLSYEQYF. CDR3 DNA: TGTGCCAGCAGATTTTCCCGGGACCTTTCCTACGAGCAGTACTTC.